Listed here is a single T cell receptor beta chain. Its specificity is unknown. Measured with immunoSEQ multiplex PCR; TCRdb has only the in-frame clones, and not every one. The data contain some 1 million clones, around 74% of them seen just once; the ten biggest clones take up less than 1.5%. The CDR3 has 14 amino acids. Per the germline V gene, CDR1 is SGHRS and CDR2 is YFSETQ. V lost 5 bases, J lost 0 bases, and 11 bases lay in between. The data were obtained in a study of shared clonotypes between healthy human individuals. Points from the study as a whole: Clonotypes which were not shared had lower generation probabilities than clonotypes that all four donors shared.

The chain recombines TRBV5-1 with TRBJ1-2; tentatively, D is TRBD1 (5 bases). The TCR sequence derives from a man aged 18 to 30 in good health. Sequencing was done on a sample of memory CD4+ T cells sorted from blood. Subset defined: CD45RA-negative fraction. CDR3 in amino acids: CASRAPGANYGYTF. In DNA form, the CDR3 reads TGCGCCAGCAGAGCTCCGGGGGCTAACTATGGCTACACCTTC.